Included here is one T cell receptor (beta chain) sequence, with context. The CDR3 is 14 residues long. V lost 7 bases, J lost 1 base, and 11 bases lay in between. Germline values: CDR1 SGHRS, CDR2 YFSETQ. This sample is part of a study of chemoradiotherapy in HPV16-positive cancers. The repertoire was sequenced with immunoSEQ multiplex PCR; TCRdb's copy has only in-frame clones and lacks some. Among over 35,000 clones listed, more than 75% were seen once. This chain connects TRBV5-1 to TRBJ2-2; D is unclear. Sequences were derived from blood, sampled from a patient who underwent chemoradiotherapy. The clonotype was recovered from a human donor with HPV-associated anogenital cancer. This CDR3 reads CASGVMGNTGELFF. The DNA of the CDR3 is TGCGCCAGCGGCGTTATGGGGAACACCGGGGAGCTGTTTTTT.